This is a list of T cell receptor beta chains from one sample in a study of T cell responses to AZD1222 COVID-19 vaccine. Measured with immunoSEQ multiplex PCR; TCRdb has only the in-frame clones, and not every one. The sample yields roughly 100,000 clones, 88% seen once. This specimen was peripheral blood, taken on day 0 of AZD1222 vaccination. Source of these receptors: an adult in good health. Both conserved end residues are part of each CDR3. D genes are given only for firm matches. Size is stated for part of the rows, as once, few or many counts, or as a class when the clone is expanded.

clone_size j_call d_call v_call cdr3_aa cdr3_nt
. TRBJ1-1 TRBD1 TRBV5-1 CASSMTGEATEAFF TGCGCCAGCAGCATGACAGGGGAAGCCACTGAAGCTTTCTTT
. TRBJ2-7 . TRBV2 CASSRDIRQRVYEQYF TGTGCCAGCAGTCGGGACATCCGGCAAAGGGTTTACGAGCAGTACTTC
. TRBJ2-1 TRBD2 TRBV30 CAWTAGLVLNEQFF TGTGCCTGGACCGCGGGACTAGTGCTAAATGAGCAGTTCTTC
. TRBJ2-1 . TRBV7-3 CASSLAGYDEQFF TGTGCCAGCAGCTTAGCAGGGTACGATGAGCAGTTCTTC
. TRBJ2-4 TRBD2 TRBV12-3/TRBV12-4 CASREREVSIQYF TGTGCCAGCAGGGAGCGGGAGGTGAGCATTCAGTACTTC
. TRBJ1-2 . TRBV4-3 CASSQGVGYGYTF TGCGCCAGCAGCCAAGGAGTCGGCTATGGCTACACCTTC
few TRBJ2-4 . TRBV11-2 CASSHPPKNIQYF TGTGCCAGCAGCCACCCTCCCAAAAACATTCAGTACTTC
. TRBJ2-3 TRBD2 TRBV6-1 CASSEEWSGLAGIPDTQYF TGTGCCAGCAGTGAAGAGTGGTCGGGACTAGCGGGAATCCCAGATACGCAGTATTTT
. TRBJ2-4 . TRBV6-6 CASMGGQGNIQYF TGTGCCAGCATGGGGGGCCAGGGAAACATTCAGTACTTC
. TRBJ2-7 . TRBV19 CASSIDGPYEQYF TGTGCCAGTAGTATCGACGGACCATACGAGCAGTACTTC
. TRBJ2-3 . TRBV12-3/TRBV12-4 CASRSTSTDTQYF TGTGCCAGCAGAAGCACTAGCACAGATACGCAGTATTTT
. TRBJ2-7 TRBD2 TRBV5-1 CASSFLAGGREQYF TGCGCCAGCAGCTTCTTAGCGGGAGGGAGAGAGCAGTACTTC
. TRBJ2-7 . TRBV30 CAWSQEGPYEQYF TGTGCCTGGTCTCAGGAGGGGCCCTACGAGCAGTACTTC
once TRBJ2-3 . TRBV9 CASSVVSTDTQYF TGTGCCAGCAGCGTAGTTTCCACAGATACGCAGTATTTT
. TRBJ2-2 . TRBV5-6 CASNGRVTGELFF TGTGCCAGCAACGGCAGGGTCACCGGGGAGCTGTTTTTT
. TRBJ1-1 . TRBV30 CAWSVLEAFF TGTGCCTGGAGTGTACTTGAAGCTTTCTTT
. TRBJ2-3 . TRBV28 CASNTEPRDTQYF TGTGCCAGCAATACAGAGCCTAGGGATACGCAGTATTTT
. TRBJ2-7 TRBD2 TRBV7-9 CASSLSAGGPGEQYF TGTGCCAGCAGCTTAAGCGCGGGAGGCCCCGGGGAGCAGTACTTC
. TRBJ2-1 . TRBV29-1 CSATEGPDEQFF TGCAGCGCTACCGAGGGTCCGGATGAGCAGTTCTTC
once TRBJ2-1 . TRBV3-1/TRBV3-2 CASSLSNPGGNEQFF TGTGCCAGCAGCCTTAGTAATCCAGGGGGGAATGAGCAGTTCTTC
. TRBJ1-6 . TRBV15 CATSTIRDANSPLHF TGTGCCACCAGCACCATCCGGGACGCTAATTCACCCCTCCACTTT
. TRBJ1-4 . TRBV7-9 CASSRREVGVINEKLFF TGTGCCAGCAGCCGCCGGGAAGTTGGAGTAATAAATGAAAAACTGTTTTTT
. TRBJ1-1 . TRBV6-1 CASSESRTTLNTEAFF TGTGCCAGCAGTGAATCCCGAACAACATTGAACACTGAAGCTTTCTTT
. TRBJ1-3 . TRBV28 CASTQRDVRGNTIYF TGTGCCAGCACTCAGAGGGATGTGCGAGGAAACACCATATATTTT
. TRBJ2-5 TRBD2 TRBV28 CASSLYLAGGETQYF TGTGCCAGCAGTTTATATTTAGCGGGAGGTGAGACCCAGTACTTC
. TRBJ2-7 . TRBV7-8 CASSTTGLSSYEQYF TGTGCCAGCAGCACCACGGGACTGAGTTCCTACGAGCAGTACTTC